This paragraph reports one T cell receptor (beta chain). The antigen remains undetermined. Gene names are the mouse ones. The CDR3 end falls 1 residue outside the read, so it is completed with the germline J gene. This specimen belongs to a study of tissue T cells after allogeneic stem cell transplantation. Notes on the study in general: Across patients, clones rarely overlapped, yet motif clusters were shared tissue-specifically. Some tissue clones might be persisting host cells; their alloreactivity or antigen specificity was not determined. Sampling depth was limited, and the cohort was small and clinically varied.

Germline V gene lookup returns CDR1 NNHNN and CDR2 SYGAGS (reference sequence). The CDR3 extends over 11 amino acids. Trimming left V 5 bases short and J 0 bases short, with 3 bases between. Time point described: mouse harvest day 7 after allogeneic transplant. Tail vein injection delivered 10^7 T-cell-depleted bone marrow cells and 10^6 splenic CD5+ T cells. TCRbeta CDR3 was sequenced at survey depth with template counts. Repertoires were generated with immunoSEQ multiplex PCR, while TCRdb's copy carries only in-frame clones and drops some. Of several thousand clones listed, 50% to 55% are singletons.

V and J are TRBV13-2 and TRBJ2-7, with no clear D. Sequenced material: lymph node tissue. This TCR was sampled from a female BALB/c mouse given C57BL/6 T cells with graft-versus-host disease after an allogeneic hematopoietic cell transplant. CDR3 DNA (partial): TGTGCCAGCGGGAGCTCCTATGAACAGTAC. Amino acids: CASGSSYEQY. The CDR3 in full is CASGSSYEQYF.